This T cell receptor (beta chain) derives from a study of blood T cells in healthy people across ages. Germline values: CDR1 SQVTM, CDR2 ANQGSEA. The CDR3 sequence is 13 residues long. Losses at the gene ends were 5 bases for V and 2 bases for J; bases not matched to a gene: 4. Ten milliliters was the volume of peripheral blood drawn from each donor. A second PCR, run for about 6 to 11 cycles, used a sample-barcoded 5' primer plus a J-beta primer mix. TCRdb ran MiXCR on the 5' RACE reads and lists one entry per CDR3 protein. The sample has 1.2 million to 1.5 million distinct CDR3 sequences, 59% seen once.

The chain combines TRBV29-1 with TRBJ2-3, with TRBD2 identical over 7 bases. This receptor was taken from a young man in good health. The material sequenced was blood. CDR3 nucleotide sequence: TGCAGCGTTAGGCGGGAGTTCACAGATACGCAGTATTTT. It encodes CSVRREFTDTQYF.